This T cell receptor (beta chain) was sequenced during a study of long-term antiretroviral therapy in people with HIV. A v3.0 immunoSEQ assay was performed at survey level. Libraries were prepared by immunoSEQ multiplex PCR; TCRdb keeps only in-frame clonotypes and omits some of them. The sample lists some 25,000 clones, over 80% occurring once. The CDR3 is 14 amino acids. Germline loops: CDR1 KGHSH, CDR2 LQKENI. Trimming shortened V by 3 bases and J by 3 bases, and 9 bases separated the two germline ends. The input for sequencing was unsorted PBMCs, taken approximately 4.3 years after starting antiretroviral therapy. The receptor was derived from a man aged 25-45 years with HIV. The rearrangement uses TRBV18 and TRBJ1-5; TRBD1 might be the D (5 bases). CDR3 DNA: TGTGCCAGCTCACCCGGGGGTTTCAATCAGCCCCAGCATTTT. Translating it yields CASSPGGFNQPQHF.